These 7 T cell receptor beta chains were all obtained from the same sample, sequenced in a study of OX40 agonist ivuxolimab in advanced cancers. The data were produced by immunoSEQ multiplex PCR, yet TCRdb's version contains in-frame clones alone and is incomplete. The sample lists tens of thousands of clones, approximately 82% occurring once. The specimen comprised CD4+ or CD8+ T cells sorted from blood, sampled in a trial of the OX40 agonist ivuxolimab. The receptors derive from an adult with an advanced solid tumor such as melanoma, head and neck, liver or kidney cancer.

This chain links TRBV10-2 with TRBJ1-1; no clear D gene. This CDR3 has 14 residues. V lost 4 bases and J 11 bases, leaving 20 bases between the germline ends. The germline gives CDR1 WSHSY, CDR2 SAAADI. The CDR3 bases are TGCGCCAGCAGTGCCGGTTTACCGGACCTGCGGGCTTTCTTT. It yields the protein CASSAGLPDLRAFF.

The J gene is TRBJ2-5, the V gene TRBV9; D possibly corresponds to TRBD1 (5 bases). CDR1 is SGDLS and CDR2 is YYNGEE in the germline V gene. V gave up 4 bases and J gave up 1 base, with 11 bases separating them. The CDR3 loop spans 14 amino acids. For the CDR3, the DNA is TGTGCCAGCAGCTTGGGGCCCCCCCAAGAGACCCAGTACTTC. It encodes CASSLGPPQETQYF.

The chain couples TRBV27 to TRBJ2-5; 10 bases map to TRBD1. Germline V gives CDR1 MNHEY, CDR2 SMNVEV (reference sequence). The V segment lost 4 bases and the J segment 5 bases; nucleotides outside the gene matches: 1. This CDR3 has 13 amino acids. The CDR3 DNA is TGTGCCAGCAGTTCGACAGGGGGCGAGACCCAGTACTTC. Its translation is CASSSTGGETQYF.

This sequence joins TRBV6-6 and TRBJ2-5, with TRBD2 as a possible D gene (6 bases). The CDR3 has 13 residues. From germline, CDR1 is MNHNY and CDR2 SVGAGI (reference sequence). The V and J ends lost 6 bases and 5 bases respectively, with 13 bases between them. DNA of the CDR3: TGTGCCAGCAGGCCTCGGGGGTTTGAGACCCAGTACTTC. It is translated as CASRPRGFETQYF.

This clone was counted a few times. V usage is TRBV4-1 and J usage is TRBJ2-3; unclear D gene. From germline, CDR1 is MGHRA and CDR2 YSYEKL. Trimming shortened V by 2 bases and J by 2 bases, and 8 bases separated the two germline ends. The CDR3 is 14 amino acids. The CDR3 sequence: CASSQSPATDTQYF. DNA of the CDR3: TGCGCCAGCAGCCAAAGCCCAGCCACAGATACGCAGTATTTT.

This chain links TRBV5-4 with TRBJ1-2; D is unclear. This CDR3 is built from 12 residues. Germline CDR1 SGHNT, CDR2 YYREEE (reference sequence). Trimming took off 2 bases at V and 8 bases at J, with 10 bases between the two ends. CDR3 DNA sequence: TGTGCCAGCAGCTTAGACCGCTCGGGCTACACCTTC. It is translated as CASSLDRSGYTF.

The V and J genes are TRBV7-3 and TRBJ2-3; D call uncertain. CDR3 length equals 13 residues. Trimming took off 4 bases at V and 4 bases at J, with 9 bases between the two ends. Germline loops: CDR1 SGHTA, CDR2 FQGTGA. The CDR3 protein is CASSYDSADTQYF. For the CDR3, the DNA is TGTGCCAGCAGCTACGATTCGGCAGATACGCAGTATTTT.